Below are 18 T cell receptor beta chains sequenced from a single sample in a study of CD8 T cells in Susac syndrome. RNA in amounts of roughly 0.5 to 1 ug was reverse transcribed with random hexamers. TCRdb re-derived calls from the immunoSEQ multiplex PCR reads in MiXCR, one entry per CDR3 protein. The sample records some 120,000 distinct CDR3 sequences, about 94% being singletons. The sequenced sample consisted of CD8+ T cells from PBMCs. The source is a human donor with Susac syndrome.

The J gene is TRBJ2-2, the V gene TRBV4-2; D is ambiguous. Germline V gene sequence: CDR1 LGHNA, CDR2 YNFKEQ. The CDR3 contains 15 residues. Trimming left V 0 bases short and J 7 bases short, with 12 bases between. The CDR3 sequence: CASSQESGIGGELFF. DNA of the CDR3: TGTGCCAGCAGCCAAGAGTCCGGAATAGGCGGGGAGCTGTTTTTT.

The chain combines TRBV9 with TRBJ2-1; D ambiguous. The CDR3 is 17 residues long. Germline lookup yields CDR1 SGDLS and CDR2 YYNGEE. Trimming stripped 0 bases from V and 0 bases from J, with 13 bases between. The CDR3 region is CASSVAPGLGSYNEQFF. The CDR3 nucleotides read TGTGCCAGCAGCGTAGCTCCGGGTTTGGGCTCCTACAATGAGCAGTTCTTC.

This clonotype was seen just once. The chain is built from TRBV11-2 and TRBJ2-3, with D perhaps matching TRBD1 or TRBD2 (5 bases each). Germline V gene data show CDR1 as SGHAT and CDR2 as FQNNGV. The CDR3 length is 16 residues. The V gene lost 3 bases and the J gene lost 0 bases, with 13 bases spanning the gap. The CDR3 nucleotides are TGTGCCAGCAGCTTGGCAGGGAGAACTAGCACAGATACGCAGTATTTT. It yields the protein CASSLAGRTSTDTQYF. The entire variable domain, with the rest obtained from reference TRBV11-2 and TRBJ2-3, is as follows: EAGVAQSPRYKIIEKRQSVAFWCNPISGHATLYWYQQILGQGPKLLIQFQNNGVVDDSQLPKDRFSAERLKGVDSTLKIQPAKLEDSAVYLCASSLAGRTSTDTQYFGPGTRLTVL.

The chain uses TRBV12-3 or TRBV12-4 and TRBJ1-5; 8 bases are a match to TRBD1. The CDR3 extends over 13 amino acids. J was trimmed by 5 bases and V by 4 bases; bases with no gene match: 1. CDR3 loop: CASSSTGDQPQHF. CDR3 nucleotide sequence: TGTGCCAGCAGTTCGACAGGGGATCAGCCCCAGCATTTT.

The chain couples TRBV18 to TRBJ1-1; weak D call: TRBD1 (5 bases). The CDR3 loop spans 13 amino acids. Germline CDR1 KGHSH, CDR2 LQKENI. V gave up 5 bases and J gave up 0 bases, with 7 bases separating them. DNA of the CDR3: TGTGCCAGCTCATCAGGGATGAACACTGAAGCTTTCTTT. Its protein product is CASSSGMNTEAFF. The full variable domain, completed using reference TRBV18 and TRBJ1-1, is NAGVMQNPRHLVRRRGQEARLRCSPMKGHSHVYWYRQLPEEGLKFMVYLQKENIIDESGMPKERFSAEFPKEGPSILRIQQVVRGDSAAYFCASSSGMNTEAFFGQGTRLTVV.

The CDR3 sequence: CASSSGGTQYF. Here the CDR3 DNA reads TGTGCCAGCAGTTCTGGTGGTACGCAGTATTTT. This sequence joins TRBV12-3 or TRBV12-4 and TRBJ2-3; D unresolved. V lost 4 bases and J lost 8, with 7 bases in between. This CDR3 has 11 residues.

This clonotype has a single count. The chain uses TRBV7-9 and TRBJ2-1, with no clear D. Trimming pared 5 bases from V and 9 bases from J, leaving 8 bases between. From germline, CDR1 is SEHNR and CDR2 FQNEAQ (reference sequence). The CDR3 is made up of 11 amino acids. For the CDR3, the DNA is TGTGCCAGCAGCGGAGTGGCTGAGCAGTTCTTC. Its protein product is CASSGVAEQFF.

This clonotype was counted once. This CDR3 reads CASSEKETGGYEQYF. In nucleotides, the CDR3 is TGTGCCAGCAGTGAAAAGGAGACAGGGGGCTACGAGCAGTACTTC. This chain connects TRBV6-1 to TRBJ2-7, with 9 bases identical to TRBD1. Germline V gives CDR1 MNHNS, CDR2 SASEGT. With V trimmed by 2 bases and J by 3 bases, 5 bases remained unmatched. This CDR3 has 15 residues.

The chain links TRBV5-4 to TRBJ2-5; 7 nucleotides agree with TRBD2. With V trimmed by 4 bases and J by 5 bases, 11 bases remained unmatched. From germline, CDR1 is SGHNT and CDR2 YYREEE (reference sequence). This CDR3 contains 15 residues. CDR3 DNA sequence: TGTGCCAGCAGCGGAGTAGCGGGCAGGGATGAGACCCAGTACTTC. Its translation: CASSGVAGRDETQYF.

This clonotype was recorded once. This sequence joins TRBV5-4 and TRBJ2-7, with 8 bases identical to TRBD1. The CDR3 sequence is 14 residues long. Germline V gene data show CDR1 as SGHNT and CDR2 as YYREEE (reference sequence). The trim removed 4 bases at V and 4 bases at J, leaving 7 bases unmatched. DNA for the CDR3: TGTGCCAGCAGCCGGGGACAGGAAAAATACGAGCAGTACTTC. Protein sequence: CASSRGQEKYEQYF.

The rearrangement uses TRBV6-5 and TRBJ2-3; the match to TRBD1 covers 8 bases. Per the germline V gene, CDR1 is MNHEY and CDR2 is SVGAGI. The length of the CDR3 is 15 residues. V dropped 2 bases and J dropped 3; count of bases not matched to a gene: 4. CDR3 sequence reads: CASSYGTGWTDTQYF. The CDR3 coding sequence is TGTGCCAGCAGTTACGGGACAGGTTGGACAGATACGCAGTATTTT.

This chain links TRBV2 with TRBJ1-2, with D uncertain. The CDR3 has 12 amino acids. Germline V gene sequence: CDR1 SNHLY, CDR2 FYNNEI. V dropped 4 bases and J dropped 3 bases, with 6 bases sitting between them. CDR3 bases: TGTGCCAGCAGTGGGGCCTACTATGGCTACACCTTC. This codes for CASSGAYYGYTF.

This clonotype has only a few counts. V usage is TRBV27 and J usage is TRBJ1-1; D gene unclear. Trimming stripped 3 bases from V and 1 base from J, with 6 bases between. The CDR3 is 13 amino acids. CDR1 MNHEY and CDR2 SMNVEV come from the germline V gene (reference sequence). This chain's CDR3 is CASSFRGNTEAFF. DNA of the CDR3: TGTGCCAGCAGTTTTCGGGGGAACACTGAAGCTTTCTTT.

The chain combines TRBV24-1 with TRBJ2-2; the D call may be TRBD1 or TRBD2 (5 bases each). CDR1 KGHDR and CDR2 SFDVKD come from the germline V gene. The length of the CDR3 is 16 residues. The ends were cut back, 6 bases at V and 0 bases at J, with 13 bases in the middle. The CDR3 loop is CATSPTGTANTGELFF. The CDR3 DNA reads TGTGCCACCAGTCCCACCGGGACCGCGAACACCGGGGAGCTGTTTTTT.

The rearrangement uses TRBV5-6 and TRBJ2-7; tentatively, D is TRBD1 or TRBD2 (5 bases each). Trimming left V 5 bases short and J 3 bases short, with 12 bases between. The germline V gene encodes CDR1 SGHDT and CDR2 YYEEEE. The CDR3 sequence is 13 residues long. CDR3 in DNA: TGTGCCAGCAGTGAGGGACGGAGCTACGAGCAGTACTTC. It codes for CASSEGRSYEQYF. The full variable domain, rest sourced from reference TRBV5-6 and TRBJ2-7, is DAGVTQSPTHLIKTRGQQVTLRCSPKSGHDTVSWYQQALGQGPQFIFQYYEEEERQRGNFPDRFSGHQFPNYSSELNVNALLLGDSALYLCASSEGRSYEQYFGPGTRLTVT.

The chain employs TRBV10-2 and TRBJ1-1, with D uncertain. The V end lost 2 bases, the J end lost 11 bases, and 12 bases lay between the germline ends. This CDR3 comprises 12 residues. Germline CDR1 is WSHSY and CDR2 is SAAADI. CDR3: CASSEAGMGAFF. The CDR3, as DNA: TGCGCCAGCAGTGAGGCGGGGATGGGCGCTTTCTTT.

The chain is built from TRBV4-1 and TRBJ1-1; TRBD1 might be the D (6 bases). The CDR3 contains 13 residues. V was cut by 3 bases and J by 6 bases, with 11 bases left in between. The germline CDR1 and CDR2 sequences are MGHRA and YSYEKL. The CDR3 sequence is CASSQGGGAEAFF. The CDR3 DNA is TGCGCCAGCAGCCAGGGCGGGGGCGCTGAAGCTTTCTTT.

The chain joins TRBV9 to TRBJ2-2; 8 nucleotides align to TRBD2. This CDR3 has 16 amino acids. V dropped 4 bases and J dropped 0; count of bases not matched to a gene: 5. CDR1 is SGDLS, CDR2 YYNGEE, per germline. CDR3 nucleotides: TGTGCCAGCAGCCCCCGGGAGGGGACGAACACCGGGGAGCTGTTTTTT. Translating it yields CASSPREGTNTGELFF.